The present T cell receptor beta chain was sequenced within a study of blood T cell repertoires in COVID-19 (dated by TCRdb to 2019 to 2021). A note on the overall study: Samples covering the acute and convalescent phases of COVID-19 were provided by collaborators in the United States, Italy and Spain. The prospective study material was composed of cDNA or gDNA derived from T cells, B-cell-depleted T cells, or PBMCs. Deeply sampled blood TCRbeta repertoires from subjects exposed to, actively infected with, or recovered from COVID-19 were included in the dataset. The repertoires were released in a freely available public database intended as a resource for research on the immune response to SARS-CoV-2. The samples were drawn from two sources: the first 160 participants of the ongoing ImmuneRACE study, and over 950 subjects contributed by 6 global collaborators. Nearly every sample came with metadata listing a de-identified subject ID, COVID-19 status, age in years and sex. Where available, HLA class I and class II types were obtained from metadata supplied by the sample provider rather than from assay-based typing. On the study overall, not on this receptor specifically: How much clinical and demographic metadata was included differed by source and by participant, and the metadata was provided uncurated.

The collaborating institutions used their own protocols to collect whole blood in K2EDTA tubes. Collaborator samples were shipped for TCRbeta analysis as frozen whole blood, isolated PBMCs, or DNA extracted from either sample type. Points on this clone: The specificity of this receptor is unknown. Base qualities are not at hand, and no much larger clone is one base apart.

TCRbeta CDR3 regions were amplified from genomic DNA by means of the immunoSEQ Assay, a bias-controlled multiplex PCR. On the authors' methods: Nucleated cell counts per sample were estimated from amplification of reference gene primers within the assay. To quantify the absolute abundance of each unique TCRbeta CDR3 rearrangement, sequence reads were collapsed and filtered. For each sample, productive Simpson clonality was calculated as the square root of Simpson's diversity index across productive rearrangements. TCRdb limited this immuneACCESS table to in-frame rearrangements with V and J called. A share of clones is missing; checked studies link under half to unresolved V genes, and the rest is unexplained. That table is the source of V, J and clone size, and D and trimming were worked out from the DNA. In this sample the table shows around 200,000 clones, more than 75% of which occur a single time. The ten most abundant clones make up around 2.3% of the sample.

A distance of 12 bases separates the germline ends of V and J, which lose 2 bases and 2 bases respectively. The CDR3 runs 15 residues from the cysteine to the phenylalanine. Only the CDR3 part of the read is kept: 45 bases, read in frame from the first base. The germline V gene gives CDR1 as MNHEY and CDR2 as SVGAGI. The origin of this receptor is a man aged 40-50 years with active or convalescent COVID-19. Sequencing input: peripheral blood. Recombination linked TRBV6-5 to TRBJ1-2, with an unclear D gene assignment. In nucleotides, the sequence is TGTGCCAGCAGTTACCGTGTAGGGAGGAACTATGGCTACACCTTC. This encodes CASSYRVGRNYGYTF.